The entry that follows covers one TCR beta chain sequence. The antigen is not known. Germline is not matched at one junction end, which may reflect a read error. Germline V gene data show CDR1 as SGHAT and CDR2 as FQNNGV. This CDR3 is built from 16 residues. The sample comes from a study of tumor-infiltrating lymphocytes in primary liver carcinoma. General observations from the study: Pairs comparing tumor with adjacent tissue or blood overlapped less than pairs drawn from tumor regions.

The study co-extracted DNA and RNA from 20-30 mg of unsorted bulk tissue. Production of TCR beta cDNA used about 500 ng total RNA together with a constant-region primer. TCR beta libraries came from three nested multiplex PCR rounds using slightly modified ARM-PCR. The first two PCR rounds used TRBV1-TRBV30 primers with a Cbeta primer, around 10 cycles each. TCRdb itself ran the multiplex PCR reads through MiXCR, one entry per CDR3 protein. This sample has around 22,000 distinct CDR3 sequences; 65% to 85% occur once, and the top ten carry roughly 35%. The chain is built from TRBV11-2 and TRBJ2-2; D may be TRBD2 (5 bases). The sequenced material came from liver tumor tissue from sampling region 2. The subset was: tumor region T2, inferior pole. This receptor was taken from a woman in her thirties with primary liver carcinoma and hepatitis B virus infection. The CDR3 region is CASSPDPQSNTGELFF. CDR3 coding DNA: TGTGCCAGCAGCCCTGATCCCCAATCGAACACCGGGGAACTGTTTTTT.